This T cell receptor (beta chain) was documented in a study of blood T cell repertoires in COVID-19. Study context: PBMCs, B-cell-depleted T cells, or T cells provided the cDNA or gDNA that made up the material.

The CDR3 runs 14 residues. V was pared by 2 bases and J by 1 base, with 6 bases between. Per the germline V gene, CDR1 is MNHEY and CDR2 is SMNVEV (reference sequence). Assay: immunoSEQ multiplex PCR; the TCRdb copy retains only in-frame clones and omits some. This table holds more than 95,000 clones, about four fifths found once. V gene TRBV27 combines with J gene TRBJ1-5; no reliable D call. The material sequenced was peripheral blood. The clonotype comes from a man aged 55-75 years with acute or convalescent COVID-19. CDR3: CASSLGRSNQPQHF. DNA for the CDR3: TGTGCCAGCAGTTTAGGGAGGAGCAATCAGCCCCAGCATTTT.